The T cell receptor (beta chain) under discussion was sequenced for a study of T cell changes during pregnancy in multiple sclerosis. Here immunoSEQ multiplex PCR was the method, and the copy in TCRdb shows in-frame clones only, minus some. The sample shows roughly 38,000 clones, around 93% of them seen only once. On this clone: Its ends do not fully match the called genes, so a read error is possible.

CDR3 length: 15 residues. Germline V gives CDR1 SEHNR, CDR2 FQNEAQ (reference sequence). The clonotype was recovered from a female donor with multiple sclerosis, enrolled in a pregnancy study. This chain joins TRBV7-9 and TRBJ2-1; possible D gene TRBD1, 6 bases. The sample here was CD8+ T cells from peripheral blood mononuclear cells, taken in the third trimester of pregnancy. CDR3 bases: TGTGCCAGCAGCGGACAGTTGAGCTCCTACAATGGGCAGTTCTTC. Translating gives CASSGQLSSYNGQFF.